This T cell receptor beta chain was sequenced during a study of cytomegalovirus exposure and HLA in healthy donors (dated by TCRdb to about 2017). For context, the study as a whole: An earlier analysis of some 500 of the donors reported about 250 Gb of sequence data and approximately 110 million unique TCR beta sequences from roughly 200 million T cells. An early release covering roughly 600 HLA-typed donors comprised approximately 300 gigabases of sequencing data and 85 million to 100 million unique TCR sequences. Along with the approximately 700-subject first cohort, a separate validation cohort of around 110 different subjects was used. To predict cytomegalovirus infection status, the study combined high-throughput TCR immunosequencing, statistical association of individual TCRs with disease status, and machine learning. An earlier analysis of roughly 600 of the donors used high-throughput TCR beta sequencing to judge whether each TCR beta V gene segment behaved as functional or pseudogenic. Both class I and class II loci were covered by HLA typing, at four-digit resolution. A later genetic analysis used genome-wide SNP genotypes for about 60% of the 666 donors, treating that subset as a discovery cohort. Among around 400 genotyped donors of the cohort, an average of roughly 230,000 unique TCR beta nucleotide sequences was sequenced per donor, of which about 19% were non-productive. Rather than using new phenotypic data, the later analysis identified candidate immune exposures from TCR beta sequences and from how often those sequences occurred across donors. The study was designed to test whether signatures of past pathogen exposure could be identified by cataloging public T cell receptors. The T cell repertoires of under 700 subjects were profiled by immunosequencing and related to cytomegalovirus serostatus. All discovery cohort repertoires had been generated using a single sequencing platform. Among the approximately 430 genotyped donors, approximately 76% belonged to the genetic ancestry cluster associated with self-reported Caucasian donors. Alongside the repertoire data, information on donor age, sex, ethnicity and CMV serostatus was compiled. Five DR-DQ haplotypes were handled as single units for association and clustering because linkage in the cohort was strong. The number of typed donors differed by locus: about 620-630 for A, B, C, DRB1 and DQB1; 500 to 550 for DQA1; about 600 for DPA1; and 400 to 480 for DPB1. A later analysis re-examined previously published TCR beta repertoires from more than 650 donors and added high-resolution HLA genotyping to investigate patterns of TCR occurrence.

Ends trimmed: V by 6 bases, J by 2 bases; bases unmatched to a gene: 4. CDR1 and CDR2, per the germline V gene (reference sequence), are LNHDA and SQIVND. From the cysteine up to the phenylalanine, the CDR3 has a length of 14 residues. Only the CDR3 DNA is retained, 42 bases long and in frame from the first base. Library construction relied on the immunoSEQ multiplex PCR assay. For the multiplex PCR, a mixture combining 60 forward primers for TCR Vbeta segments and 13 reverse primers for TCR Jbeta segments was used. A multiplex PCR assay on genomic DNA amplified the CDR3 region of rearranged TCR beta genes. The amplified TCR beta libraries were sequenced on the Illumina HiSeq System as 87-base-pair reads. In the source study's methods: Across the roughly 670 repertoires, a later analysis counted tens of millions of unique TCR beta chains, around 11 million of which were shared by at least two donors. Raw reads were error-corrected and collapsed into unique sequences by a nearest-neighbor algorithm in which closely related sequences were merged to remove PCR and sequencing errors. Alignment of CDR3 sequences to IMGT reference sequences was used to assign V, D and J gene segments. For a sequence to be retained, at least a six-nucleotide match to both a V gene segment and a J gene segment was required. A rearrangement counted as productive if the CDR3 had no stop codons and remained in frame with V and J, and every other rearrangement counted as non-productive. CDR3 was defined by IMGT convention, running from the second conserved V-encoded cysteine to the conserved J-encoded phenylalanine. Sequences without an unambiguous match to a single V gene segment were excluded from the earlier analysis of approximately 600 of the donors. In an earlier analysis of roughly 600 of the donors, a V segment was called functional when productive rearrangements were above 56.7%, and segregating when the standard deviation between donors exceeded 5%. A statistical classification framework was built for diagnosing cytomegalovirus status from the catalog of TCR beta chain sequences. In a later analysis, V and J genes were assigned by comparing TCR nucleotide sequences against IMGT/GENE-DB human TR gene sequences. In a later analysis, CDR3 sequences and most-parsimonious VDJ recombination scenarios were assigned using the TCRdist pipeline. In a later analysis, each TCR beta chain was defined by its CDR3 amino acid sequence together with its V-gene family, and reads without a unique V-gene family were excluded. As a way to deal with suspected cross-contamination and a sequencing artifact, a later analysis dropped 450 to 600 nucleotide sequences that were highly shared and had low generation probability. In a later analysis, a clonal expansion index was calculated for each public chain from normalized within-repertoire ranks of inferred template counts. Generation probabilities in a later analysis came from a VDJ recombination model fitted to out-of-frame rearrangements, and those results were checked against IGoR. A later analysis scored TCR-TCR, TCR-HLA and TCR-CMV co-occurrence with hypergeometric tests, applying a repertoire-size bias correction to TCR pairs. A later analysis estimated false discovery rates by permuting HLA or CMV assignments 20 times. In a later analysis, co-occurring TCRs were grouped using DBSCAN, with TCRdist sequence similarity added in when clustering inside HLA-allele-positive subsets. For co-occurrence clustering, repertoires with fewer than 30,000 or more than 120,000 public chains were excluded, along with roughly five repertoires with anomalous nucleotide sharing. This is the immuneACCESS table as TCRdb keeps it, with only in-frame sequences that have V and J called. A part of the clones is gone; compared with another copy, unresolved V genes explain less than half, and the rest is unexplained. That table gives V, J and clone size, and the DNA gave D and trimming. Present in this sample are roughly 200,000 clones, about 80% of which were seen just once. The ten top clones hold around 0.63% of the sample.

In total, about 650 healthy bone marrow donors made up the cohort. At the time of sampling, every cohort member was nominally healthy, though immune exposures that went unrecorded were likely present. The donor tested CMV seronegative and was one of the 352 seronegative cohort members. A peripheral blood sample was provided by each donor, and peripheral blood mononuclear cells were used for TCR beta sequencing. The Qiagen DNeasy Blood Extraction Kit was used to extract genomic DNA from the blood cell samples. This clone has only a few counts. The target of this receptor is not known. Base qualities are not provided; no much larger clone lies one nucleotide away. Study-wide conclusions, independent of this receptor: Compared with the approximately 670-donor mean, donors in an Asian-associated ancestry cluster had fewer N-insertions in productive TCRs, according to a later genetic analysis. The study gave a list of 150 to 200 TCR beta chains associated with cytomegalovirus. Most TCR sequences were seen in very few donors, while some public TCRs were found in many individuals. Immune exposure information for the cohort was limited to CMV serostatus. When HLA alleles, especially DR and DQ, strongly co-occurred, attributing TCR associations to individual alleles was difficult. In a later analysis, TCR association rates were found to vary across HLA loci, with the most associated TCRs seen for DRB1 alleles and the fewest for HLA-C alleles. Some IMGT-functional V segments, including TRBV6-2 and TRBV6-3, could not be told apart with the 87-base-pair reads, so those segments were excluded. In both the original and validation cohorts, the classifier was reported to diagnose cytomegalovirus status with high specificity and sensitivity. Linkage disequilibrium might explain the correlated functional status among segregating V segments, but an unknown experimental factor could not be ruled out. This cohort had only TCR beta chains sequenced, and the lack of alpha or paired-chain data limited which features could be detected. Most CMV-associated TCR beta chains appeared to be HLA-restricted in a later analysis, and the HLA associations seemed to be driven largely by CMV exposure. Because counts were too low, some 17 rarely observed V segments, including chromosome 9 orphons, were left out of the earlier analysis of 587 of the donors. An earlier analysis of approximately 600 of the donors showed that most TCR beta V segments appeared in productive rearrangements either about 87% or about 30% of the time, which broadly matched IMGT annotations. HLA typing was unavailable for some donors at each locus, so association tests used only the typed subset. In a later analysis, several top co-occurrence clusters were reported to appear linked to parvovirus B19, influenza, CMV and Epstein-Barr virus. Roughly uniform sequencing depth across donors was assumed in presence/absence analyses, although this assumption may not hold. The authors suggested that the approach could potentially be extended to other disease states and immunological phenotypes. In a later analysis, some 18,000 TCR beta sequences were associated with specific HLA alleles at a false discovery rate of 0.05. A few of the identified cytomegalovirus-associated TCR beta chains were confirmed in vitro to be specific for cytomegalovirus antigens. A further reported finding was that TCR beta sequences accurately predicted the HLA-A and HLA-B alleles for most subjects in the first cohort. A group of highly shared sequence variants was considered likely to be a technical artifact of the sequencing pipeline. In a later genetic analysis, a missense DCLRE1C variant was associated with V-gene and J-gene trimming of TCR beta chains, and the association was replicated in an independent cohort. In a later analysis, HLA-associated TCR beta chains showed more clonal expansion and lower generation probabilities than non-associated chains that were equally common.

Sequencing was done on a sample of PBMCs. The sequence was collected from a man aged 18 to 30 in good health and CMV-seronegative. This chain joins TRBV19 to TRBJ2-1; TRBD2 matches 7 bases in the middle. The sequence in DNA is TGTGCCAGTAGCCGGACTAGAACCTACAATGAGCAGTTCTTC. It translates to CASSRTRTYNEQFF.